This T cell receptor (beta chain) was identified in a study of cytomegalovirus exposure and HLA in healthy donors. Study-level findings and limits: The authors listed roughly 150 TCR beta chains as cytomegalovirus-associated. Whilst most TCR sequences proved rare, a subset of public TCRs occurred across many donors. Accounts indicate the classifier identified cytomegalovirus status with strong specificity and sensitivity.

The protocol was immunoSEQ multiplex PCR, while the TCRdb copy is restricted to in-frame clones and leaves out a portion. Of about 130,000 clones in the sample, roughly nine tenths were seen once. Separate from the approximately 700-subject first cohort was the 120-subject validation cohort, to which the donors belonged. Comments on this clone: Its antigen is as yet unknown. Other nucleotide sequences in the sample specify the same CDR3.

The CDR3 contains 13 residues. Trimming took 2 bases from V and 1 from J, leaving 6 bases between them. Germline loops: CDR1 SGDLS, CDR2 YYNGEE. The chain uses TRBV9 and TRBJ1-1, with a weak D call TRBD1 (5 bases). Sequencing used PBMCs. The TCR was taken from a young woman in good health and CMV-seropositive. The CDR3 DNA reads TGTGCCAGCAGCGTTCAGGGGAACACTGAAGCTTTCTTT. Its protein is CASSVQGNTEAFF.